Below are 4 T cell receptor beta chains sequenced from a single sample in a study of T cell clonality in common variable immunodeficiency. The study, taken as a whole, reports: Fewer deletions and N-nucleotide insertions were reportedly seen in common variable immunodeficiency TCR beta sequences.

These receptors lack a known antigen. TCRdb's table, derived via immunoSEQ multiplex PCR, lists solely in-frame clones and lacks some. The data show approximately 26,000 clones, none appearing only once, with around 3.3% held by the ten largest. Sequenced: peripheral blood mononuclear cells. All receptors come from a human donor with common variable immunodeficiency.

This clone was found a few times. The DNA ends 3 residues before the CDR3 does, and the rest of the CDR3 is filled in from the germline J gene. The genes are TRBV5-1 and TRBJ1-1; D not resolved. CDR1 and CDR2 from the germline V gene are SGHRS and YFSETQ. CDR3 length: 14 amino acids. The CDR3: CASSLAKASHSAFF. CDR3 DNA, as far as it was read: TGCGCCAGCAGCTTGGCCAAGGCCTCTCATTCG.

There are a few counts of this clone. Read data end 3 residues before the CDR3 end; the end is taken from the germline J gene. The chain uses TRBV7-9 and TRBJ1-2, with D unclear. The CDR3 length is 14 residues. Germline CDR1 SEHNR, CDR2 FQNEAQ (reference sequence). Trimming removed 7 bases at V and 2 bases at J, with 14 bases between. The part of the CDR3 DNA that was read is TGTGCCAGCACCTTGGAAGCAGCGAACTATGGC. This translates into CASTLEAANYG. The full CDR3 reads CASTLEAANYGYTF.

This clone is medium-sized in the sample. The CDR3 DNA, read in part, is TGTGCCAGCAGTTTAGGAGGGGTTCGGTATTCACCC. Translating it yields CASSLGGVRYSP. Given in full, the CDR3 is CASSLGGVRYSPLHF. The gene calls are TRBV12-3 or TRBV12-4 and TRBJ1-6; possibly TRBD1 for D (5 bases). Sequencing ends 3 residues short of the CDR3 end; the germline J gene provides the rest. There are 15 residues in the CDR3. V gave up 1 base and J gave up 8 bases, with 12 bases separating them.

This clone came up many times. The missing CDR3 end, 3 residues past where the read stops, is filled in from the germline J gene. The V call is TRBV20-1, the J call TRBJ2-1; 9 bases agree with TRBD2. From germline, CDR1 is DFQATT and CDR2 SNEGSKA (reference sequence). The CDR3 is made up of 13 amino acids. V dropped 7 bases and J dropped 6; count of bases not matched to a gene: 7. CDR3 amino acids: CSVPAGGSNEQFF. The CDR3 DNA, read in part, is TGCAGTGTCCCAGCGGGGGGTAGCAATGAG.